The TCR beta chain described here comes from a study of T cells expressing NK-cell markers. Each CDR3 protein gets one entry in TCRdb, which reprocessed the 5' RACE reads and gives no DNA. Recorded for this sample: 150,000 to 170,000 distinct CDR3 sequences. This CDR3 is built from 15 residues. Germline CDR1 SGHRS, CDR2 YFSETQ. This sequence joins TRBV5-1 and TRBJ2-5; TCRdb reports TRBD1, a call that lacks DNA to check it against. The sample comprised blood T cells: a sorted CD56 or NKG2C T cell subset, CD4+ or CD8+ T cells, or bulk PBMC T cells (not recorded which). The origin of this receptor is a woman in her 50s in good health. The CDR3 spells CASSWGTGGQETQYF.